What follows are 9 T cell receptor beta chains derived from one specimen sequenced in a study of CD8 T cells in Susac syndrome. With random hexamers, reverse transcription was performed on roughly 0.45 to 1 ug of RNA. TCRdb used MiXCR to reprocess the immunoSEQ multiplex PCR reads, holding one entry per CDR3 protein. The sample lists about 190,000 distinct CDR3 sequences; roughly 94% were seen once. Sequenced: CD4+ T cells from PBMCs. These receptors were collected from a human donor in good health.

The rearrangement joins TRBV20-1 to TRBJ2-7; D is unresolved. Germline loops: CDR1 DFQATT, CDR2 SNEGSKA (reference sequence). Deletions cut 2 bases from V and 2 bases from J, with 10 bases between. The CDR3 spans 13 residues. The CDR3 sequence is CSARNSLTYEQYV. CDR3 DNA sequence: TGCAGTGCTAGAAACTCGCTTACCTACGAGCAGTACGTC.

The gene calls are TRBV24-1 and TRBJ2-1; D is tentatively TRBD1 or TRBD2 (5 bases each). The germline V and J ends were trimmed by 4 bases and 8 bases, with 11 bases remaining between them. This CDR3 spans 13 amino acids. Germline V lookup: CDR1 KGHDR, CDR2 SFDVKD. The CDR3 bases are TGTGCCACCAGTGAGGCAGGGAGTGATGAGCAGTTCTTC. Translating it yields CATSEAGSDEQFF.

The CDR3 region has the DNA TGTGCCAGCAGCCAACGGGGACTAGCGGGATTGGACATTCAGTACTTC. This translates into CASSQRGLAGLDIQYF. The genes are TRBV3-1 and TRBJ2-4; 13 bases match TRBD2. The CDR3 consists of 16 residues. Germline V CDR1 and CDR2: LGHDT, YNNKEL (reference sequence). V lost 2 bases, J lost 8 bases, and 6 bases stayed unmatched.

The V gene is TRBV29-1, the J gene TRBJ2-2; TRBD1 matches 7 bases. Germline values: CDR1 SQVTM, CDR2 ANQGSEA. The CDR3 consists of 14 residues. Trimming removed 7 bases from V and 2 bases from J; junction bases left unmatched: 7. The CDR3: CSGQGPSNTGELFF. The DNA for the CDR3 is TGCAGCGGACAGGGCCCTTCTAACACCGGGGAGCTGTTTTTT.

Only one count was recorded for this clonotype. The chain joins TRBV12-5 to TRBJ2-5; D not resolved. V was trimmed by 3 bases and J by 2 bases, leaving 7 bases between them. Germline CDR1 reads LGHNT; CDR2 reads FRNRAP. This CDR3 region has 13 residues. CDR3 sequence: CASGFEAQETQYF. The CDR3 nucleotides are TGTGCTAGTGGTTTTGAGGCTCAAGAGACCCAGTACTTC. Based on the CDR3 plus reference TRBV12-5 and TRBJ2-5, the full variable domain is DARVTQTPRHKVTEMGQEVTMRCQPILGHNTVFWYRQTMMQGLELLAYFRNRAPLDDSGMPKDRFSAEMPDATLATLKIQPSEPRDSAVYFCASGFEAQETQYFGPGTRLLVL.

About this clonotype itself: Its ends do not fully match the called genes, so a read error is possible. The chain is built from TRBV30 and TRBJ2-1; TRBD1 agrees at 10 bases. From germline, CDR1 is GTSNPN and CDR2 SVGIG (reference sequence). The CDR3 runs 11 residues. The CDR3 DNA sequence: TGTGCCTGGAGCTCGGGACAGGGGAATCTCTTC. This codes for CAWSSGQGNLF.

The J gene is TRBJ2-3, the V gene TRBV4-1; D gene ambiguous. The CDR3 sequence is 16 residues long. With 1 base removed from V and 2 bases from J, the gap between germline ends came to 13 bases. The V gene's germline CDR1 is MGHRA and CDR2 YSYEKL. CDR3 bases: TGCGCCAGCAGCCAAGTAGAAGGTGATTACACAGATACGCAGTATTTT. This translates into CASSQVEGDYTDTQYF.

This rearrangement joins TRBV6-2 or TRBV6-3 to TRBJ2-6; D is uncertain. The germline CDR1 and CDR2 sequences are MNHEY and SVGEGT. The CDR3 loop spans 13 amino acids. V was trimmed by 6 bases and J by 3 bases, leaving 6 bases between them. CDR3 DNA: TGTGCCAGCAGGCCTGATGGGGCCAACGTCCTGACTTTC. Translated, it gives CASRPDGANVLTF.

The chain uses TRBV25-1 and TRBJ2-3; possibly TRBD1 or TRBD2 for D (5 bases each). Trimming removed 4 bases from V and 8 bases from J, with 16 bases in between. The germline V gene has CDR1 MGHDK and CDR2 SYGVNS. The CDR3 loop spans 14 amino acids. The CDR3 loop is CASSGQGGRGTQYF. The DNA of the CDR3 is TGTGCCAGCAGTGGCCAGGGCGGGCGTGGTACGCAGTATTTT. The variable domain in full, completed from reference TRBV25-1 and TRBJ2-3, reads EADIYQTPRYLVIGTGKKITLECSQTMGHDKMYWYQQDPGMELHLIHYSYGVNSTEKGDLSSESTVSRIRTEHFPLTLESARPSHTSQYLCASSGQGGRGTQYFGPGTRLTVL.